Shown below are 28 T cell receptor beta chains from a single sample sequenced in a study of prognosis after radiotherapy for stage I lung cancer. It was by two-round multiplex PCR that TCR beta CDR3 was amplified from genomic DNA. Round one of PCR was performed, and it used primers specific to each TRBV and TRBJ gene. TCRdb re-called the multiplex PCR reads through MiXCR, storing one row per CDR3 protein. The sample carries under 50,000 distinct CDR3 sequences, less than 25% recorded once. The starting material was PBMCs, obtained before or after stereotactic body radiation therapy (not recorded which). These receptors were collected from a donor aged 50 or older with non-small cell lung cancer.

This clonotype was seen many times. The chain joins TRBV27 to TRBJ1-3; D is ambiguous. This CDR3 region has 13 residues. The V end lost 2 bases, the J end lost 4 bases, and 6 bases lay between the germline ends. Germline V gene sequence: CDR1 MNHEY, CDR2 SMNVEV (reference sequence). CDR3 DNA: TGTGCCAGCAGTTTAAGGGAAGGAAACACCATATATTTT. This sequence encodes CASSLREGNTIYF.

The table lists this clonotype with many counts. This chain uses TRBV5-5 with TRBJ2-7, with 8 bases matching TRBD2. After removal of 3 bases from V and 4 bases from J, the junction contained 9 bases not matched to a gene. This CDR3 is 15 amino acids long. Germline CDR1 is SGHKS and CDR2 is YYEKEE (reference sequence). The CDR3 DNA is TGTGCCAGCAGCTGGGTGGGACTAGGCGATTACGAGCAGTACTTC. It yields the protein CASSWVGLGDYEQYF.

This clonotype was detected many times. This chain connects TRBV7-9 to TRBJ1-2, with 9 bases lining up with TRBD1. Losses at the gene ends were 5 bases for V and 2 bases for J; bases not matched to a gene: 9. The germline gives CDR1 SEHNR, CDR2 FQNEAQ (reference sequence). The length of the CDR3 is 16 residues. CDR3 loop: CASSTGTGLENYGYTF. Here the CDR3 DNA reads TGTGCCAGCAGCACCGGGACAGGGTTGGAAAACTATGGCTACACCTTC. The whole variable domain, filled in from reference TRBV7-9 and TRBJ1-2, reads DTGVSQNPRHKITKRGQNVTFRCDPISEHNRLYWYRQTLGQGPEFLTYFQNEAQLEKSRLLSDRFSAERPKGSFSTLEIQRTEQGDSAMYLCASSTGTGLENYGYTFGSGTRLTVV.

The table lists this clonotype with many counts. This rearrangement joins TRBV5-5 to TRBJ1-2; no definite D call. The germline gives CDR1 SGHKS, CDR2 YYEKEE (reference sequence). CDR3 length: 15 residues. The V end was cut by 0 bases, the J end by 1 base, with 10 bases between. The CDR3 is CASSLDPQVNYGYTF. CDR3 coding DNA: TGTGCCAGCAGCTTGGACCCCCAGGTTAACTATGGCTACACCTTC. The whole variable domain, filled in from reference TRBV5-5 and TRBJ1-2, reads DAGVTQSPTHLIKTRGQQVTLRCSPISGHKSVSWYQQVLGQGPQFIFQYYEKEERGRGNFPDRFSARQFPNYSSELNVNALLLGDSALYLCASSLDPQVNYGYTFGSGTRLTVV.

This clonotype was detected ten times or more. V and J are TRBV19 and TRBJ1-3; D gene unclear. V was pared by 3 bases and J by 0 bases, with 12 bases between. The CDR3 has 16 amino acids. CDR1 is LNHDA and CDR2 is SQIVND in the germline V gene (reference sequence). CDR3 DNA: TGTGCCAGTAGTATTTATACAGCCTACTCTGGAAACACCATATATTTT. Residues: CASSIYTAYSGNTIYF.

This clonotype was observed many times. V is TRBV20-1 and J is TRBJ1-6; D is unresolved. The CDR3 runs 14 residues. Between the trimmed V and J ends, which lost 0 bases and 10 bases, there was a span of 13 bases. Germline values: CDR1 DFQATT, CDR2 SNEGSKA (reference sequence). The CDR3 reads CSARDLLGNSPLHF. Here the CDR3 DNA reads TGCAGTGCTAGAGATCTCCTGGGGAACTCACCCCTCCACTTT.

This clonotype appeared once. The rearrangement uses TRBV12-3 or TRBV12-4 and TRBJ2-7; the D is unclear. The length of the CDR3 is 12 residues. V lost 6 bases to trimming and J lost 0 bases, with 6 bases between them. CDR3 protein: CASSQYSYEQYF. CDR3 nucleotide sequence: TGTGCCAGCAGCCAGTACTCCTACGAGCAGTACTTC.

This clonotype was seen ten or more times. V is TRBV25-1 and J is TRBJ1-3; weak D call: TRBD1 (6 bases). Trimming pared 3 bases from V and 0 bases from J, leaving 18 bases between. The CDR3 length is 18 residues. Germline V CDR1 and CDR2: MGHDK, SYGVNS. The CDR3: CASSEIAGWDNSGNTIYF. For the CDR3, the DNA is TGTGCCAGCAGTGAGATAGCAGGGTGGGACAACTCTGGAAACACCATATATTTT.

This clonotype has a count of ten or more. V gene TRBV2 combines with J gene TRBJ1-5, with 7 positions matching TRBD1. V dropped 8 bases and J dropped 3; count of bases not matched to a gene: 10. The CDR3 runs 15 residues. Germline V gives CDR1 SNHLY, CDR2 FYNNEI. The CDR3 DNA follows: TGTGCCAGCCATCGATCGGGGACAGTCAATCAGCCCCAGCATTTT. Its translation: CASHRSGTVNQPQHF.

This clonotype was seen repeatedly, ten times or more. The CDR3 DNA sequence: TGTGCCAGCAGTGAAGGGCCGAAGGAGACCCAGTACTTC. Its translation is CASSEGPKETQYF. The chain carries TRBV6-1 and TRBJ2-5; D is ambiguous. The ends were cut back, 1 base at V and 5 bases at J, with 8 bases in the middle. From germline, CDR1 is MNHNS and CDR2 SASEGT. CDR3 length equals 13 residues.

This clonotype was found many times. CDR3 sequence reads: CASSLLGRSTEAFF. CDR3 bases: TGTGCCAGCAGTTTATTGGGGAGGAGCACTGAAGCTTTCTTT. V and J are TRBV12-3 or TRBV12-4 and TRBJ1-1, with unresolved D. The CDR3 loop spans 14 amino acids. V shed 2 bases and J shed 4 bases, with 11 bases lying between them.

This clonotype was picked up many times. The chain has TRBV12-3 or TRBV12-4 and TRBJ2-5; D gene unclear. The V end lost 4 bases, the J end lost 4 bases, and 7 bases lay between the germline ends. This CDR3 is built from 12 residues. The CDR3 here is CASSSYVETQYF. Here the CDR3 DNA reads TGTGCCAGCAGTTCATACGTAGAGACCCAGTACTTC.

This clonotype was recorded many times. The V call is TRBV18, the J call TRBJ2-7; no definite D call. The ends were cut back, 6 bases at V and 4 bases at J, with 13 bases in the middle. The V gene's germline CDR1 is KGHSH and CDR2 LQKENI. The CDR3 totals 13 residues. As DNA, the CDR3 is TGTGCCAGCTCCCGCCGCGATGCTTACGAGCAGTACTTC. It yields the protein CASSRRDAYEQYF.

This clonotype came up many times. The chain combines TRBV20-1 with TRBJ1-1; D not certain. V was cut by 0 bases and J by 4 bases, with 15 bases left in between. Germline V gene lookup returns CDR1 DFQATT and CDR2 SNEGSKA (reference sequence). This CDR3 region has 15 residues. The CDR3 region has the DNA TGCAGTGCTAGAGATCGGGGTCACGTTGTCACTGAAGCTTTCTTT. Protein sequence: CSARDRGHVVTEAFF.

V and J are TRBV7-2 and TRBJ1-2, with 7 bases identical to TRBD1. The length of the CDR3 is 12 residues. The junction had 4 bases not matched to a gene; V was cut back by 1 base and J by 11 bases. CDR1 and CDR2 from the germline V gene are SGHTA and FQGNSA. The CDR3 region is CASSLGQGEYTF. In nucleotides, the CDR3 is TGTGCCAGCAGCTTAGGACAGGGTGAATACACCTTC. Full variable domain (outside the CDR3, taken from reference TRBV7-2 and TRBJ1-2): GAGVSQSPSNKVTEKGKDVELRCDPISGHTALYWYRQSLGQGLEFLIYFQGNSAPDKSGLPSDRFSAERTGGSVSTLTIQRTQQEDSAVYLCASSLGQGEYTFGSGTRLTVV.

This clonotype showed up many times. The chain couples TRBV11-2 to TRBJ1-2; TRBD1 is a possible D gene (5 bases). The CDR3 spans 13 residues. Germline V lookup: CDR1 SGHAT, CDR2 FQNNGV. V was pared by 5 bases and J by 7 bases, with 14 bases between. In nucleotides, the CDR3 is TGTGCCAGCAGCCCCAGACCAGGGAGTGGCTACACCTTC. It specifies CASSPRPGSGYTF. The whole variable domain, remainder taken from reference TRBV11-2 and TRBJ1-2, is EAGVAQSPRYKIIEKRQSVAFWCNPISGHATLYWYQQILGQGPKLLIQFQNNGVVDDSQLPKDRFSAERLKGVDSTLKIQPAKLEDSAVYLCASSPRPGSGYTFGSGTRLTVV.

This clonotype was observed at least ten times. V usage is TRBV9 and J usage is TRBJ2-1; 8 positions agree with TRBD2. The V and J ends lost 0 bases and 7 bases, in that order; junction bases with no gene match: 6. The V gene's germline CDR1 is SGDLS and CDR2 YYNGEE. CDR3 length: 15 residues. The CDR3 sequence: CASSVGAGVKNEQFF. DNA of the CDR3: TGTGCCAGCAGCGTAGGAGCGGGAGTGAAAAATGAGCAGTTCTTC. Drawing the rest from reference TRBV9 and TRBJ2-1, the complete variable domain is DSGVTQTPKHLITATGQRVTLRCSPRSGDLSVYWYQQSLDQGLQFLIQYYNGEERAKGNILERFSAQQFPDLHSELNLSSLELGDSALYFCASSVGAGVKNEQFFGPGTRLTVL.

At least ten counts were recorded for this clonotype. V usage is TRBV6-1 and J usage is TRBJ1-6, with D perhaps matching TRBD1 (6 bases). Germline CDR1 is MNHNS and CDR2 is SASEGT. The ends were cut back, 6 bases at V and 6 bases at J, with 24 bases in the middle. The CDR3 is made up of 18 amino acids. The CDR3 bases are TGTGCCAGCAGCTCCAGCCTGGGGGGGGCGCAAATTAATTCACCCCTCCACTTT. This gives the protein CASSSSLGGAQINSPLHF.

About this clonotype itself: A read error is possible here, since a much larger clone lies one base away. The chain employs TRBV29-1 and TRBJ1-2; TRBD1 matches at 9 bases. The V gene end was trimmed by 4 bases and the J gene end by 6 bases; junction bases not matched to a gene: 3. CDR3 length equals 12 residues. Germline assignment: CDR1 SQVTM and CDR2 ANQGSEA. CDR3 residues: CSVGQGDHGYTF. The CDR3 DNA reads as TGCAGCGTTGGACAGGGGGACCATGGCTACACCTTC.

This clonotype appeared many times. This sequence joins TRBV27 and TRBJ2-7; 7 positions agree with TRBD1. The CDR3 is 15 residues long. Per the germline V gene, CDR1 is MNHEY and CDR2 is SMNVEV (reference sequence). V dropped 2 bases and J dropped 9; count of bases not matched to a gene: 13. DNA of the CDR3: TGTGCCAGCAGTTTAACAGGGGATACATACGAGGGGCAGTACTTC. Its translation is CASSLTGDTYEGQYF.

There are many counts of this clonotype. V gene TRBV12-3 or TRBV12-4 combines with J gene TRBJ2-5; TRBD1 is a possible D gene (6 bases). This CDR3 has 12 amino acids. Trimming stripped 5 bases from V and 3 bases from J, with 7 bases between. This chain's CDR3 is CASSRQEETQYF. The CDR3 nucleotides read TGTGCCAGCAGTCGACAGGAAGAGACCCAGTACTTC.

This clonotype showed up many times. The rearrangement joins TRBV28 to TRBJ1-4, with 10 bases that match TRBD1. CDR3 length equals 14 residues. V dropped 7 bases and J dropped 5; count of bases not matched to a gene: 4. Per the germline V gene, CDR1 is MDHEN and CDR2 is SYDVKM. The CDR3 here is CASNGQGGNEKLFF. For the CDR3, the DNA is TGTGCCAGCAACGGACAGGGGGGAAATGAAAAACTGTTTTTT.

This clonotype occurred many times. The genes are TRBV20-1 and TRBJ2-3; D may be TRBD2 (6 bases). The CDR3 has 15 amino acids. The germline V and J ends were trimmed by 6 bases and 2 bases, with 18 bases remaining between them. Germline V gives CDR1 DFQATT, CDR2 SNEGSKA (reference sequence). CDR3 in amino acids: CSAGLAENPTDTQYF. CDR3 bases: TGCAGTGCCGGGTTAGCGGAGAACCCCACAGATACGCAGTATTTT.

This clonotype came up many times. The CDR3, as DNA: TGTGCCAGCAGTCCCGCGTTAGCGGGGGAGCTGTTTTTT. This gives the protein CASSPALAGELFF. V is TRBV6-1 and J is TRBJ2-2; D is possibly TRBD2 (5 bases). The CDR3 has 13 residues. The germline CDR1 and CDR2 sequences are MNHNS and SASEGT. With 5 bases removed from V and 8 bases from J, the gap between germline ends came to 12 bases.

This clonotype came up many times. The V and J genes are TRBV5-1 and TRBJ1-2; D not resolved. Per the germline V gene, CDR1 is SGHRS and CDR2 is YFSETQ. V gave up 2 bases and J gave up 4 bases, with 3 bases separating them. The CDR3 is made up of 11 amino acids. The CDR3 loop is CASSFTYGYTF. The DNA for the CDR3 is TGCGCCAGCAGCTTCACCTATGGCTACACCTTC.

This clonotype was seen many times. This chain uses TRBV30 with TRBJ1-3, with 8 bases identical to TRBD1. This CDR3 spans 15 amino acids. The germline V gene encodes CDR1 GTSNPN and CDR2 SVGIG (reference sequence). Losses at the gene ends were 1 base for V and 4 bases for J; bases not matched to a gene: 6. The CDR3, as DNA: TGTGCCTGGAGTGCAGGGGGCGCCTCGGGAAACACCATATATTTT. Translated, it gives CAWSAGGASGNTIYF.

This clonotype rates as medium-sized. The chain combines TRBV6-1 with TRBJ2-3; either TRBD1 or TRBD2 may supply D (5 bases each). V dropped 8 bases and J dropped 0 bases, with 12 bases sitting between them. Germline V gene sequence: CDR1 MNHNS, CDR2 SASEGT. The CDR3 extends over 14 amino acids. The CDR3 region has the DNA TGTGCCAGCCTCCGGGACGCAAGCACAGATACGCAGTATTTT. Amino acid sequence: CASLRDASTDTQYF.

This clonotype was picked up many times. V and J are TRBV5-1 and TRBJ2-2; D is perhaps TRBD2 (6 bases). The V gene lost 2 bases and the J gene lost 5 bases, with 16 bases spanning the gap. The CDR3 spans 16 residues. Germline CDR1 SGHRS, CDR2 YFSETQ. CDR3 amino acids: CASSFLPGVKTGELFF. CDR3 nucleotides: TGCGCCAGCAGCTTTCTTCCGGGAGTGAAGACCGGGGAGCTGTTTTTT.